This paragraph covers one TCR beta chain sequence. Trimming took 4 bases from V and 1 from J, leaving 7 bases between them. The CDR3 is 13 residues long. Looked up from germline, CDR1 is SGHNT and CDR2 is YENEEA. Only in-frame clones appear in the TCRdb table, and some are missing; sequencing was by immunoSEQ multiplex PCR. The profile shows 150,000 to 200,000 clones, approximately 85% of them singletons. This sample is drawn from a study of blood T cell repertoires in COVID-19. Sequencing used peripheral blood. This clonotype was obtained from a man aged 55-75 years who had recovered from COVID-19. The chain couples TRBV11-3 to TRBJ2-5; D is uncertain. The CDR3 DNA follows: TGTGCCAGCAGCTCCCTGTCCCAAGAGACCCAGTACTTC. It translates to CASSSLSQETQYF.